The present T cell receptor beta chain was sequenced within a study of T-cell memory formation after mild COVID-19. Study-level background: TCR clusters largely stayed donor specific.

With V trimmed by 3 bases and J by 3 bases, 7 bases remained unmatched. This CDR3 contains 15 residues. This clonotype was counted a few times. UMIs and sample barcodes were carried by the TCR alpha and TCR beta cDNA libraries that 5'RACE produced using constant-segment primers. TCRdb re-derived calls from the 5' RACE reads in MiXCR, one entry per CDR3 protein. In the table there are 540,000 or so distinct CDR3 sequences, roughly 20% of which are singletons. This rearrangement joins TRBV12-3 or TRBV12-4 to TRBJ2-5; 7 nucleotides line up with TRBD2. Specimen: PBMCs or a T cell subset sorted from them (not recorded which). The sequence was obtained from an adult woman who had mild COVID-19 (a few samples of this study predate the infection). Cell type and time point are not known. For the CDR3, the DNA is TGTGCCAGCAGTTTTGGACTAGTGGGTAAAGAGACCCAGTACTTC. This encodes CASSFGLVGKETQYF.